Only a few counts were recorded for the clone carrying this T cell receptor (beta chain). Its antigen is unknown. The entry originates in a study of CD8+ T cells in alopecia areata. Findings and caveats of the study: In lesional scalp, particularly from alopecia totalis/universalis, clonality was higher than in normal scalp. Because of a solitary nonresponder, the connection of baseline CD8+ expansion to response stays uncertain.

Isolated RNA was reverse transcribed into cDNA used as the sequencing template. Clones were sequenced by immunoSEQ multiplex PCR, and TCRdb holds only the in-frame ones, with some missing. Of 200,000 to 250,000 clones in the sample, 50% to 60% were seen once. As for treatment: oral pan-JAK inhibitor, 5-10 mg twice daily. The receptor was isolated from a human donor with alopecia areata. The sample was CD4+ T cells sorted from blood, taken at week 4, from a patient treated with tofacitinib.

The CDR3 region is CASSFTGMNTEAFF. The CDR3, as DNA: TGTGCCAGCAGTTTCACAGGGATGAACACTGAAGCTTTCTTT. The gene calls are TRBV11-2 and TRBJ1-1; a weak D match, TRBD1 (6 bases). The CDR3 totals 14 residues. Germline values: CDR1 SGHAT, CDR2 FQNNGV. V lost 6 bases and J 0 bases, leaving 11 bases between the germline ends.